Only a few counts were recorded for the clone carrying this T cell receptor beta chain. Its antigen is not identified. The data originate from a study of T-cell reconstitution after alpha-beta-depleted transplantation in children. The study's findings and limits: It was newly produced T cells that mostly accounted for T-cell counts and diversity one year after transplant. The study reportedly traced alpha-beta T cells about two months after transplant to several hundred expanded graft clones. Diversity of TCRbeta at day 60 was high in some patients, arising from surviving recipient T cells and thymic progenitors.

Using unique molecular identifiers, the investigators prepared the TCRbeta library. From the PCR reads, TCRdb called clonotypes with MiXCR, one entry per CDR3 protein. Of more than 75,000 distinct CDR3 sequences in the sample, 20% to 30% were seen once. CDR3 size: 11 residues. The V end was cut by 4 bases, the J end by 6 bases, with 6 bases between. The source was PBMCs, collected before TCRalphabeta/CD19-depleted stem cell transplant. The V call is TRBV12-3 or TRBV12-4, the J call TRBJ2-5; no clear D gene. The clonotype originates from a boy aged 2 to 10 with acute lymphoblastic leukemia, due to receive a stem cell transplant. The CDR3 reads CASSSGKTQYF. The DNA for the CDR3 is TGTGCCAGCAGTTCCGGAAAGACCCAGTACTTC.